What follows are 12 T cell receptor beta chains derived from one specimen sequenced in a study of molecular identifiers for immune sequencing clone quantification. TCRdb re-derived calls from the PCR reads in MiXCR, one entry per CDR3 protein. In the table there are over 600,000 distinct CDR3 sequences, less than 20% of which are singletons. The source material was naive CD8+ T cells from blood, with Jurkat cell RNA spiked in. The subset here: FACS-sorted CD8+CD4-CCR7+CD45RA+ naive T cells. The receptors stem from a human donor in good health. Some libraries in this study had Jurkat cell RNA spiked in.

The count of this clonotype is one. A junction end diverges from the germline sequence, so it may reflect a read error. This chain uses TRBV9 with TRBJ1-3; TRBD1 matches at 7 bases. The germline CDR1 and CDR2 sequences are SGDLS and YYNGEE. The CDR3 is 15 residues long. DNA for the CDR3: TGTGCCAGCAGCGTAGTAGAGGGGGCTGGAAACACCGTATATTTT. This encodes CASSVVEGAGNTVYF.

About this clonotype: A much larger clonotype is one base distant, so this may be a read error. The chain couples TRBV28 to TRBJ2-5; the D gene is possibly TRBD2 (6 bases). The CDR3 extends over 13 amino acids. Germline-derived CDR1 and CDR2 are MDHEN and SYDVKM. The CDR3: CASSQGGGETQCF. The CDR3, as DNA: TGTGCCAGCAGTCAGGGAGGTGGAGAGACCCAGTGCTTC.

The genes are TRBV6-1 and TRBJ1-3; D is unclear. The CDR3 is 15 amino acids. Germline CDR1 MNHNS, CDR2 SASEGT. Trimming pared 0 bases from V and 1 base from J, leaving 7 bases between. The CDR3 DNA reads as TGTGCCAGCAGTGAAGCGTACATTTCTGGAAACACCATATATTTT. Its protein is CASSEAYISGNTIYF.

Worth noting for this clonotype: The junction shows a germline mismatch at one end, possibly a read error. This chain links TRBV27 with TRBJ2-2, with 13 bases identical to TRBD2. This CDR3 has 15 amino acids. Germline loops: CDR1 MNHEY, CDR2 SMNVEV (reference sequence). The CDR3 is CASTPTSGGTGELVF. CDR3 in DNA: TGTGCCAGCACCCCGACTAGCGGGGGGACCGGGGAGCTGGTTTTT.

This clonotype was counted between two and nine times. V usage is TRBV3-1 and J usage is TRBJ2-7; possibly TRBD1 or TRBD2 for D (5 bases each). The CDR3 has 15 amino acids. Germline lookup yields CDR1 LGHDT and CDR2 YNNKEL (reference sequence). V was trimmed by 4 bases and J by 4 bases, leaving 17 bases between them. Here the CDR3 reads CASSPAGWGNYEQYF. Written as DNA, the CDR3 is TGTGCCAGCAGCCCGGCAGGCTGGGGGAATTACGAGCAGTACTTC.

This clonotype was seen many times. V usage is TRBV7-6 and J usage is TRBJ2-6; 11 nucleotides match TRBD2. The CDR3 covers 19 residues. With 4 bases clipped from V and 1 base from J, the junction kept 9 bases outside the gene matches. Per germline, CDR1 SGHVS and CDR2 FNYEAQ. The CDR3 region has the DNA TGTGCCAGCAGCTCTGTAGCGGGAGGGCCGGGTTCTGGGGCCAACGTCCTGACTTTC. Translating it yields CASSSVAGGPGSGANVLTF.

The chain combines TRBV7-2 with TRBJ2-1; a weak D match, TRBD1 (5 bases). With 3 bases removed from V and 3 bases from J, the gap between germline ends came to 15 bases. CDR3 length equals 16 residues. Germline CDR1 is SGHTA and CDR2 is FQGNSA. The CDR3 coding sequence is TGTGCCAGCAGCTTGGACCAAGGGGTCCTCTACAATGAGCAGTTCTTC. As protein: CASSLDQGVLYNEQFF.

CDR3 in amino acids: CASHVGNTGELFF. In DNA, the CDR3 is TGTGCCAGCCATGTAGGGAACACCGGGGAGCTGTTTTTT. This rearrangement joins TRBV6-1 to TRBJ2-2; no definite D call. Germline CDR1 MNHNS, CDR2 SASEGT. The V end was cut by 8 bases, the J end by 1 base, with 8 bases between. CDR3 length: 13 residues.

At least ten counts were recorded for this clonotype. The chain has TRBV6-5 and TRBJ2-5, with unresolved D. The CDR3 runs to 12 residues. The ends were cut back, 2 bases at V and 5 bases at J, with 6 bases in the middle. Germline V CDR1 and CDR2: MNHEY, SVGAGI. The CDR3 protein is CASSYGLETQYF. The CDR3, as DNA: TGTGCCAGCAGTTACGGTTTGGAGACCCAGTACTTC.

This clonotype was picked up many times. DNA of the CDR3: TGTGCCAGCAGCTCCAGCCGGGACAGGAAATATGGCTACACCTTC. This encodes CASSSSRDRKYGYTF. The V and J genes are TRBV7-9 and TRBJ1-2; 8 bases align to TRBD1. CDR3 length equals 15 residues. J lost 5 bases, V lost 4 bases, and 9 bases had no gene match. CDR1 and CDR2 (germline): SEHNR, FQNEAQ (reference sequence).

This clonotype was detected only a few times. The chain carries TRBV4-1 and TRBJ1-2; the D gene is possibly TRBD1 (5 bases). The CDR3 sequence is 15 residues long. Trimming removed 1 base at V and 7 bases at J, with 16 bases between. Germline CDR1 reads MGHRA; CDR2 reads YSYEKL. The chain's CDR3 is CASSQGWGVGGGYTF. The CDR3 bases are TGCGCCAGCAGCCAAGGGTGGGGCGTCGGCGGTGGCTACACCTTC.

Ten or more counts support this clonotype. This rearrangement joins TRBV6-2 or TRBV6-3 to TRBJ1-1; 7 nucleotides match TRBD1. The CDR3 covers 11 residues. With 6 bases clipped from V and 11 bases from J, the junction kept 6 bases outside the gene matches. CDR1 is MNHEY, CDR2 SVGEGT, per germline. DNA for the CDR3: TGTGCCAGCAGAACTGACAGGGCTGCTTTCTTT. It codes for CASRTDRAAFF.